This note documents a single TCR beta chain sequence. Its cognate antigen has yet to be identified. The germline gene is not matched at one end of the junction; a read error may be the cause. The CDR3 regions of human TCRbeta chains were analyzed by immunosequencing. Per the authors' processing: Repertoire TCRs were checked for matches against a reference library of SARS-CoV-2-specific TCRs that had been generated using the MIRA antigen-specificity platform. Breadth meant the fraction of unique TCRs that were SARS-CoV-2-associated, whereas depth meant the fraction of total T cells that were SARS-CoV-2-associated. Each spike-specific TCR was assigned to its reactive spike region and to a CD4 or CD8 class using the MIRA data. Log10-transformed breadth and depth values were compared by one-way ANOVA with Sidak's multiple comparisons tests. What TCRdb holds here is the immuneACCESS table cut down to in-frame rearrangements. Part of the clones is not present; checked against another copy, under half of the missing clones reflect an unresolved V gene, and the others are unexplained. D and trimming were read from the DNA, whereas the V and J calls and clone size are those reported in that table. Here the sample has 150,000 to 200,000 clones; just over 90% occur a single time. The ten largest account for approximately 1.2% of the sample.

The time point label on this specimen signifies: about 28 days (+/-7) after the second vaccine dose. AZD1222 recipients given second doses at about 4 weeks or at about 12 weeks were pooled, since spike-specific TCR depth and breadth were not found to differ between the two schedules. Vaccinee samples were obtained from the UK trials COV001 and COV002, which included a single-blind randomized controlled phase 2/3 trial of AZD1222 (ChAdOx1 nCoV-19) in healthy adults. For TCRbeta chain sequencing, PBMC samples were collected from trial participants at day 0 and at day 28 after the second dose. CDR1 and CDR2, looked up from the germline V gene (reference sequence), are LGHDT and YNNKEL. Spanning cysteine to phenylalanine, the CDR3 consists of 18 amino acids. Kept here is only the CDR3 DNA, which spans 54 bases and is read in frame from base 1. The data were obtained in a study of T cell responses to AZD1222 COVID-19 vaccine (dated by TCRdb to the early 2020s). Turning to the overall study: TCR sequencing was performed for 230 to 250 trial participants, of whom about 210 were given two doses of AZD1222 and 26 were given two doses of MenACWY control vaccine. Trial participants were enrolled by age into 18-55, 56-69 and 70-plus year subgroups, with about 150, 27 and 61 TCR-sequenced participants respectively. What the work shows at the level of the full study, not this receptor alone: In the small 56-69-year group, the increase in depth fell short of significance, most likely because of low power. Conclusions about previously exposed vaccinees were limited because only five to seven AZD1222 recipients were SARS-CoV-2 seropositive at baseline. After two AZD1222 doses, both the breadth and the depth of spike-specific TCRs were significantly higher than at day 0 and than in MenACWY recipients. No day 14 peak-response samples were available, so repertoires were characterized only after the peak T cell response. Participants were mostly white British and included more females than males, and it was suggested by the authors that clonal diversity may have been underestimated. Nearly half of unique spike-specific TCRs reportedly recognized epitopes outside regions mutated in the B.1.351 and B.1.1.7 variants. Vaccine-associated CD4 TCRs spanned the whole spike protein, with dominant responses in regions 160-218 and 743-854.

The sample was peripheral blood, taken 28 days after the second AZD1222 dose. The chain links TRBV3-1 (or the pseudogene TRBV3-2) with TRBJ2-7, with 9 central nucleotides matching TRBD2. The TCR sequence derives from an adult who received the AZD1222 COVID-19 vaccine. The CDR3 protein sequence reads: CASTQVSSGVGSSYEQYF. The DNA is as follows: TGTGCCAGCACCCAAGTCTCTAGCGGGGTAGGGAGCTCCTACGAGCAGTACTTC.